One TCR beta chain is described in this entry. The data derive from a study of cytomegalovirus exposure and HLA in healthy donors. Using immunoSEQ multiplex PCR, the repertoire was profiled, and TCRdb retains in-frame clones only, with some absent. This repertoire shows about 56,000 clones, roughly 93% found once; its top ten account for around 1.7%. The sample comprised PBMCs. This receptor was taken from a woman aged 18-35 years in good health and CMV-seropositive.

This CDR3 reads CASSQDLLDRGETQYF. Here the CDR3 DNA reads TGCGCCAGCAGCCAAGATCTTTTGGACAGGGGAGAGACCCAGTACTTC. V usage is TRBV4-3 and J usage is TRBJ2-5; 9 nucleotides match TRBD1. The CDR3 is 16 amino acids. Unmatched junction bases numbered 6, after V lost 0 bases and J lost 4 bases. Germline V gene data show CDR1 as LGHNA and CDR2 as YSLEER.